This is a list of T cell receptor beta chains from one sample in a study of blood T cells in healthy people across ages. TCRdb independently ran MiXCR on the 5' RACE reads; one entry per CDR3 protein. The table lists some 670,000 distinct CDR3 sequences, around 52% of them singletons. Material: blood. The receptors here all came from a woman older than 75 in good health. Both conserved end residues are part of each CDR3. The D gene is left open where the match is weak. A row's size may be missing; if present it is once, few, many or a size class.

TRBV5-1	.	TRBJ2-7	.	TGCGCCAGCAGCTTGGCAATGAGCTCCTACAATGAGCAGTACTTC	CASSLAMSSYNEQYF
TRBV3-1	few	TRBJ1-2	.	TGTGCCAGCAGCTCTACTCCCGGGAGCTATGGCTACACCTTC	CASSSTPGSYGYTF
TRBV27	.	TRBJ2-7	TRBD1	TGTGCCAGCAGCCCAAGGACAGGGAGACGGGTGTTGGGGTGCGAGCAGTACTTC	CASSPRTGRRVLGCEQYF
TRBV7-9	.	TRBJ2-1	.	TGTGCCAGCAGCCCAGGGGTCAGGGCTAATGAGCAGTTCTTC	CASSPGVRANEQFF
TRBV11-2	.	TRBJ2-1	.	TGTGCCAGCAGCTTAGCTTGGCGCAATTACAATGAGCAGTTCTTC	CASSLAWRNYNEQFF
TRBV12-3/TRBV12-4	.	TRBJ1-6	.	TGTGCCAGCAGTTTAGTCAAAAATTCACCCCTCCACTTT	CASSLVKNSPLHF
TRBV5-1	.	TRBJ2-3	TRBD2	TGCGCCAGCAGCCTACTGACTAGCGGGAGTGGAGATACGCAGTATTTT	CASSLLTSGSGDTQYF
TRBV27	.	TRBJ1-2	.	TGTGCCAGCCGAGCCCATTACTATGGCTACACCTTC	CASRAHYYGYTF
TRBV3-1	.	TRBJ2-2	TRBD1	TGTGCCAGCGGAAAATTCACAGGGGCCGGGGAGCTGTTTTTT	CASGKFTGAGELFF
TRBV20-1	.	TRBJ1-6	.	TGCAGTGCTAGAAAGCCGAGCTCCTATAATTCACCCCTCCACTTT	CSARKPSSYNSPLHF
TRBV25-1	many	TRBJ2-2	.	TGTGCCAGCAGTGAAGGGGACCGAGTCTCCACCGGGGAGCTGTTTTTT	CASSEGDRVSTGELFF
TRBV2	.	TRBJ2-7	.	TGTGCCAGCAGCGAAGGCTACAGCTACGAGCAGTACTTC	CASSEGYSYEQYF
TRBV12-3/TRBV12-4	.	TRBJ2-1	TRBD1	TGTGCCAGCAGTCCCTGGGGACAGGGGGCGGACAATGAGCAGTTCTTC	CASSPWGQGADNEQFF
TRBV6-6	.	TRBJ2-1	TRBD2	TGTGCCAGCAGTCGGACTAGCGGGATTGAATTTGTTGAGCAGTTCTTC	CASSRTSGIEFVEQFF
TRBV7-2	many	TRBJ2-5	.	TGTGCCAGCAGCTTATTTAACCGCGAAGAGACCCAGTACTTC	CASSLFNREETQYF
TRBV25-1	.	TRBJ2-7	TRBD1	TGTGCCAGCACGGGACAGCTACGATACGAGCAGTACTTC	CASTGQLRYEQYF
TRBV7-2	many	TRBJ2-7	.	TGTGCCAGCAGCTTAGAGCACGGACCCTACGAGCAGTACTTC	CASSLEHGPYEQYF
TRBV2	many	TRBJ2-3	TRBD2	TGTGCCAGCAGTGAGATTAGCGGGAGGGGAACAGATACGCAGTATTTT	CASSEISGRGTDTQYF
TRBV5-1	few	TRBJ2-2	TRBD2	TGCGCCAGCAGTCCACTAGCGGAGAACACCGGGGAGCTGTTTTTT	CASSPLAENTGELFF
TRBV7-9	.	TRBJ2-6	.	TGTGCCAGCAGTCTAATAGGGTGGAGTTCTGGGGCCAACGTCCTGACTTTC	CASSLIGWSSGANVLTF
TRBV20-1	once	TRBJ1-2	.	TGCAGTGCTAAACAGGGCACTAACTATGGCTACACCTTC	CSAKQGTNYGYTF
TRBV5-1	.	TRBJ2-1	.	TGCGCCAGCGGTTCAAGTAGCCGGGGTGGGAATGAGCAGTTCTTC	CASGSSSRGGNEQFF
TRBV20-1	.	TRBJ2-3	.	TGCAGTGCTAGAGATCTCTGGGGGGCCACAGATACGCAGTATTTT	CSARDLWGATDTQYF
TRBV6-2/TRBV6-3	.	TRBJ1-2	TRBD1	TGTGCCAGCAGTTACTATAGGACAGGGGCGACCTCAGCTAACTATGGCTACACCTTC	CASSYYRTGATSANYGYTF
TRBV7-9	few	TRBJ1-2	.	TGTGCCAGCAGCGTGAGCGGGCTCTATGGCTACACCTTC	CASSVSGLYGYTF
TRBV29-1	.	TRBJ2-7	TRBD2	TGCAGCGTTGGCGGGACTAGCTCCTACGAGCAGTACTTC	CSVGGTSSYEQYF
TRBV4-1	.	TRBJ2-7	.	TGCGCCAGCAGCCAATCCTCCGGGGGCGGTAACAATGAGCAGTACTTC	CASSQSSGGGNNEQYF
TRBV18	.	TRBJ2-3	.	TGTGCCAGCTCACCTGCCCACTCACGCACAGATACGCAGTATTTT	CASSPAHSRTDTQYF
TRBV20-1	.	TRBJ2-3	.	TGCAGTGCCGCCAAAAACTCAGGGAGAGGCTATGGGAGGCAGTATTTT	CSAAKNSGRGYGRQYF
TRBV29-1	many	TRBJ2-1	.	TGCAGCGTTGAAGGCCAGGACACTCCCGGGCATGAGCAGTTCTTC	CSVEGQDTPGHEQFF
TRBV5-1	many	TRBJ2-1	TRBD2	TGCGCCAGCAGCCCAAGCGGGGGGGCCGGGAATGAGCAGTTCTTC	CASSPSGGAGNEQFF
TRBV20-1	.	TRBJ2-5	TRBD1	TGCAGTGCTGACCCCGGGACAGAAGAGACCCAGTACTTC	CSADPGTEETQYF
TRBV20-1	few	TRBJ2-3	.	TGCAGTGCTTCCCTTCCGGGGGTGACAGATACGCAGTATTTT	CSASLPGVTDTQYF
TRBV5-1	many	TRBJ2-1	TRBD1	TGCGCCAGCACGCCGTGGGGGACAGGGCCTGGCTATGAGCAGTTCTTC	CASTPWGTGPGYEQFF
TRBV20-1	many	TRBJ2-7	.	TGCAGTGCTAGAGATCCGGGGTACGAGCAGTACTTC	CSARDPGYEQYF